This T cell receptor beta chain was observed in a study of shared clonotypes between healthy human individuals. General study results and limits: What naive subsets generally showed was a larger estimated richness than memory subsets showed.

This clone was found once. The antigen is unknown. In the same sample, other DNA sequences code for this CDR3. Trimming removed 2 bases from V and 5 bases from J, with 10 bases in between. Germline assignment: CDR1 SGHRS and CDR2 YFSETQ. The CDR3 is made up of 13 amino acids. Genomic DNA of each subset was evenly split across several immunoSEQ plates. Clones were sequenced by immunoSEQ multiplex PCR, and TCRdb holds only the in-frame ones, with some missing. The sample carries roughly 2.2 million clones, 85% to 95% recorded once. This chain connects TRBV5-1 to TRBJ2-5; D perhaps matches TRBD2 (5 bases). The source material was naive CD4+ T cells from PBMCs. Subset specified: CD45RA+ positively selected. This TCR was sampled from a man between 18 and 35 years old in good health. Some clones in this sample may be carry-over from other donors' samples. CDR3 nucleotide sequence: TGCGCCAGCAGCTTCCCCGGGGAGGAGACCCAGTACTTC. It encodes CASSFPGEETQYF.